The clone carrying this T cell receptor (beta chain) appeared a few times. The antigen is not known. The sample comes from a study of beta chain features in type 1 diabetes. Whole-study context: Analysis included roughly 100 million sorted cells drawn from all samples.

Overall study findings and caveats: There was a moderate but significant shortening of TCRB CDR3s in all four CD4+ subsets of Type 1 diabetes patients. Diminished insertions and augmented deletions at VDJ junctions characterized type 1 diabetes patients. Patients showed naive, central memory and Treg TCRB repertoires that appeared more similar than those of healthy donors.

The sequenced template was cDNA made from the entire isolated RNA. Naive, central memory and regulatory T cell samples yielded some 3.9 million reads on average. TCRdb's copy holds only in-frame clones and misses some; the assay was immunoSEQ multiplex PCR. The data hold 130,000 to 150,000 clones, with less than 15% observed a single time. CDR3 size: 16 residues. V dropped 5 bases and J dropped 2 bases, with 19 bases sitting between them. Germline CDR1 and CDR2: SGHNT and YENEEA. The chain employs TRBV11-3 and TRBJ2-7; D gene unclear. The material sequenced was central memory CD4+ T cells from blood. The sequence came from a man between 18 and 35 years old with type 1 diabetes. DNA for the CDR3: TGTGCCAGCAGCCCAGAGGACGGGCCAAGTCCCTACGAGCAGTACTTC. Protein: CASSPEDGPSPYEQYF.